One and the same sample provided the 30 T cell receptor beta chains below, sequenced in a study of T cell changes during pregnancy in multiple sclerosis. TCRdb keeps only in-frame clones here, not all; method: immunoSEQ multiplex PCR. The repertoire holds about 110,000 clones, with about 94% as singletons. The sequencing here drew on peripheral blood, taken in the third trimester of pregnancy. These TCRs come from a female donor with multiple sclerosis, enrolled in a pregnancy study.

V and J are TRBV6-6 and TRBJ1-2; possibly TRBD1 for D (5 bases). The CDR3 consists of 16 residues. V dropped 5 bases and J dropped 4 bases, with 20 bases sitting between them. CDR1 is MNHNY and CDR2 is SVGAGI in the germline V gene (reference sequence). The CDR3 sequence is CASSNSRSGRVYGYTF. CDR3 DNA: TGTGCCAGCAGTAACAGTCGTTCAGGGAGGGTCTATGGCTACACCTTC.

The count of this clone is one. The rearrangement links TRBV19 to TRBJ1-1; D possibly corresponds to TRBD1 (6 bases). This CDR3 comprises 16 residues. Germline CDR1 is LNHDA and CDR2 is SQIVND (reference sequence). The V and J ends lost 8 bases and 4 bases respectively, with 23 bases between them. DNA for the CDR3: TGTGCCAGTTGCCCAAGGGGGGGGGTTTTATGCACTGAAGCTTTCTTT. This gives the protein CASCPRGGVLCTEAFF.

The chain uses TRBV14 and TRBJ2-3, with a possible D match to TRBD1 (6 bases). The CDR3 covers 15 residues. Trimming shortened V by 1 base and J by 0 bases, and 8 bases separated the two germline ends. Germline-derived CDR1 and CDR2 are SGHDN and FVKESK. The CDR3 sequence is CASSQGDTSTDTQYF. CDR3 sequence (DNA): TGTGCCAGCAGCCAAGGGGACACCAGCACAGATACGCAGTATTTT.

The chain couples TRBV30 to TRBJ1-1; 8 bases map to TRBD1. The CDR3 spans 15 residues. Trimming at V came to 3 bases and at J to 0 bases, leaving 6 bases not matched to a gene. Germline V gene sequence: CDR1 GTSNPN, CDR2 SVGIG (reference sequence). CDR3 protein: CAWSVRTGMNTEAFF. In DNA form, the CDR3 reads TGTGCCTGGAGCGTAAGGACAGGGATGAACACTGAAGCTTTCTTT.

The V gene is TRBV23-1, the J gene TRBJ1-1, with no clear D. TRBV23-1 is labeled an ORF, and its function is uncertain. The CDR3 is made up of 9 amino acids. The CDR3 DNA is TGCGTAGTTCCTCCTGAAGCTTTCTTT. The encoded protein is CVVPPEAFF.

This sequence joins TRBV2 and TRBJ1-1; D possibly corresponds to TRBD1 (6 bases). Between the trimmed V and J ends, which lost 4 bases and 0 bases, there was a span of 12 bases. The CDR3 is made up of 15 amino acids. CDR1 is SNHLY and CDR2 is FYNNEI in the germline V gene. The CDR3 nucleotides are TGTGCCAGCAGTGCTAGGGGGGGGATGAACACTGAAGCTTTCTTT. Protein product: CASSARGGMNTEAFF.

This clone has only one observation. This chain links TRBV18 with TRBJ1-5, with 7 nucleotides matching TRBD1. V lost 5 bases, J lost 3 bases, and 10 bases stayed unmatched. The CDR3 is 16 residues long. Germline assignment: CDR1 KGHSH and CDR2 LQKENI. The CDR3 here is CASSMTGRRDNQPQHF. CDR3 sequence (DNA): TGTGCCAGCTCAATGACAGGGCGGCGGGACAATCAGCCCCAGCATTTT. Drawing the rest from reference TRBV18 and TRBJ1-5, the complete variable domain is NAGVMQNPRHLVRRRGQEARLRCSPMKGHSHVYWYRQLPEEGLKFMVYLQKENIIDESGMPKERFSAEFPKEGPSILRIQQVVRGDSAAYFCASSMTGRRDNQPQHFGDGTRLSIL.

This chain links TRBV19 with TRBJ2-3; TRBD2 agrees at 7 bases. The junction had 5 bases not matched to a gene; V was cut back by 8 bases and J by 3 bases. In germline, CDR1 is LNHDA, CDR2 SQIVND (reference sequence). This CDR3 is 13 amino acids long. CDR3 region: CASEIAGTDTQYF. The CDR3 DNA is TGTGCCAGTGAGATAGCGGGTACAGATACGCAGTATTTT.

The chain joins TRBV25-1 to TRBJ1-2, with 8 positions matching TRBD1. The CDR3 covers 15 residues. Germline V gene data show CDR1 as MGHDK and CDR2 as SYGVNS. V shed 2 bases, J shed 7 bases, and the junction held 9 bases outside the gene matches. This CDR3 is CASSEPWTGISGYTF. CDR3 bases: TGTGCCAGCAGTGAACCTTGGACAGGGATATCTGGCTACACCTTC.

This chain connects TRBV5-4 to TRBJ1-2; possibly TRBD1 for D (5 bases). The CDR3 is 11 residues long. Trimming cost V 7 bases and J 7 bases, with 11 bases left between them. The germline V gene has CDR1 SGHNT and CDR2 YYREEE (reference sequence). CDR3 in amino acids: CASGGGVGYTF. CDR3 nucleotide sequence: TGTGCCAGCGGGGGGGGTGTTGGCTACACCTTC.

The chain recombines TRBV10-2 with TRBJ2-5; a possible D gene is TRBD1 (5 bases). CDR1 is WSHSY, CDR2 SAAADI, per germline. Trimming removed 6 bases from V and 2 bases from J, with 16 bases in between. The CDR3 runs to 15 residues. In nucleotides, the CDR3 is TGCGCCAGCAGGGACACCTCAGGGTCACAAGAGACCCAGTACTTC. Its translation: CASRDTSGSQETQYF.

J is TRBJ2-2 and V is TRBV28, with TRBD1 as a possible D gene (6 bases). The CDR3 totals 15 residues. Germline values: CDR1 MDHEN, CDR2 SYDVKM. Between the trimmed V and J ends, which lost 7 bases and 6 bases, there was a span of 18 bases. The CDR3 loop reads CASNPTGKKSGELFF. In DNA, the CDR3 is TGTGCCAGCAATCCCACAGGGAAGAAATCCGGGGAGCTGTTTTTT.

This chain joins TRBV7-3 and TRBJ1-1; maybe TRBD1 (5 bases). Per germline, CDR1 SGHTA and CDR2 FQGTGA. This CDR3 region has 13 residues. V was pared by 4 bases and J by 3 bases, with 9 bases between. CDR3 in DNA: TGTGCCAGCAGCTCTACCAGGGACACTGAAGCTTTCTTT. Protein product: CASSSTRDTEAFF.

The table lists this clone with a count of one. The chain recombines TRBV27 with TRBJ1-2; D not resolved. From germline, CDR1 is MNHEY and CDR2 SMNVEV (reference sequence). The CDR3 sequence is 14 residues long. The V end lost 5 bases, the J end lost 8 bases, and 18 bases lay between the germline ends. The CDR3 DNA reads as TGTGCCAGCAGTGCCTCACGGGGTGTTGGAGGCTACACCTTC. As protein: CASSASRGVGGYTF.

The V gene is TRBV6-1, the J gene TRBJ2-5, with a tentative D call TRBD2 (6 bases). CDR3 length equals 14 residues. With 7 bases removed from V and 5 bases from J, the gap between germline ends came to 17 bases. Germline loops: CDR1 MNHNS, CDR2 SASEGT. This CDR3 reads CASTQRRGEETQYF. CDR3 bases: TGTGCCAGCACCCAGAGGAGGGGAGAGGAGACCCAGTACTTC.

The chain recombines TRBV18 with TRBJ2-1, with D unresolved. The CDR3 length is 12 residues. Trimming left V 2 bases short and J 9 bases short, with 8 bases between. Germline loops: CDR1 KGHSH, CDR2 LQKENI. CDR3 loop: CASSPFGSEQFF. DNA for the CDR3: TGTGCCAGCTCACCATTTGGTAGTGAGCAGTTCTTC.

V usage is TRBV7-2 and J usage is TRBJ2-1; a possible D gene is TRBD2 (6 bases). This CDR3 region has 14 residues. The germline V and J ends were trimmed by 4 bases and 9 bases, with 16 bases remaining between them. Germline V gives CDR1 SGHTA, CDR2 FQGNSA. This CDR3 reads CASSSPTSMVEQFF. The CDR3 DNA sequence: TGTGCCAGCAGCTCCCCGACTAGTATGGTTGAGCAGTTCTTC.

The chain couples TRBV6-5 to TRBJ2-5, with D possibly TRBD2 on 5 matching bases. Looked up from germline, CDR1 is MNHEY and CDR2 is SVGAGI. The V end was cut by 3 bases, the J end by 5 bases, with 13 bases between. The CDR3 runs 14 residues. The CDR3 DNA follows: TGTGCCAGCAGTTATAGTGGTGGAGGTGAGACCCAGTACTTC. Protein product: CASSYSGGGETQYF.

The V call is TRBV5-1, the J call TRBJ1-2; TRBD1 matches at 8 bases. The J segment lost 3 bases and the V segment lost 6 bases, leaving 7 bases of the junction unmatched. From germline, CDR1 is SGHRS and CDR2 YFSETQ. This CDR3 is built from 14 residues. CDR3 in DNA: TGCGCCAGCAACCATTTGGGACAGGACTATGGCTACACCTTC. Translated: CASNHLGQDYGYTF.

V usage is TRBV25-1 and J usage is TRBJ2-7; 9 nucleotides agree with TRBD2. The CDR3 extends over 15 amino acids. CDR1 MGHDK and CDR2 SYGVNS come from the germline V gene. J gave up 2 bases and V 7 bases, and 9 bases lay outside the gene matches. CDR3 region: CASTPTAGGTYEQYF. The CDR3 nucleotides are TGTGCCAGCACCCCCACCGCGGGGGGGACCTACGAGCAGTACTTC.

The chain uses TRBV2 and TRBJ1-2; 8 bases align to TRBD1. Germline lookup yields CDR1 SNHLY and CDR2 FYNNEI. This CDR3 contains 13 residues. J gave up 6 bases and V 6 bases, and 6 bases lay outside the gene matches. The CDR3 reads CASSSGQGHGYTF. The DNA of the CDR3 is TGTGCCAGCAGCTCCGGACAGGGCCATGGCTACACCTTC.

The V and J genes are TRBV5-6 and TRBJ1-1, with D hard to call. CDR1 is SGHDT, CDR2 YYEEEE, per germline. This CDR3 spans 14 amino acids. Trimming removed 0 bases from V and 6 bases from J, with 12 bases in between. CDR3 residues: CASSLGHQAAEAFF. CDR3 nucleotide sequence: TGTGCCAGCAGCTTGGGGCATCAGGCCGCTGAAGCTTTCTTT. Full variable domain (outside the CDR3, taken from reference TRBV5-6 and TRBJ1-1): DAGVTQSPTHLIKTRGQQVTLRCSPKSGHDTVSWYQQALGQGPQFIFQYYEEEERQRGNFPDRFSGHQFPNYSSELNVNALLLGDSALYLCASSLGHQAAEAFFGQGTRLTVV.

The chain is built from TRBV15 and TRBJ1-2; weak D call: TRBD1 (6 bases). The V gene's germline CDR1 is LNHNV and CDR2 YYDKDF (reference sequence). The CDR3 runs to 15 residues. V shed 0 bases and J shed 1 base, with 9 bases lying between them. The CDR3 sequence: CATSRDGQFNYGYTF. As DNA, the CDR3 is TGTGCCACCAGCAGAGACGGACAGTTTAACTATGGCTACACCTTC.

This sequence joins TRBV5-6 and TRBJ2-7, with 9 bases that match TRBD1. The CDR3 contains 14 residues. Germline CDR1 SGHDT, CDR2 YYEEEE. V shed 3 bases, J shed 5 bases, and the junction held 6 bases outside the gene matches. CDR3: CASSWGTGFNEQYF. The CDR3 nucleotides read TGTGCCAGCAGCTGGGGGACAGGGTTCAACGAGCAGTACTTC.

This chain uses TRBV6-5 with TRBJ2-1; 12 nucleotides match TRBD2. Germline CDR1 is MNHEY and CDR2 is SVGAGI. The CDR3 is 14 residues long. J was trimmed by 7 bases and V by 5 bases; bases with no gene match: 3. The CDR3 coding sequence is TGTGCCAGCAGTCGGACTAGCGGGGAAAATGAGCAGTTCTTC. Protein: CASSRTSGENEQFF.

This clone was picked up many times. V usage is TRBV14 and J usage is TRBJ1-4, with D possibly being TRBD1 (6 bases). Trimming pared 0 bases from V and 6 bases from J, leaving 23 bases between. The CDR3 is 19 residues long. Germline lookup yields CDR1 SGHDN and CDR2 FVKESK. The CDR3 loop reads CASSQEARGNNIRDEKLFF. CDR3 DNA: TGTGCCAGCAGCCAAGAAGCGAGGGGGAATAATATACGTGATGAAAAACTGTTTTTT.

The genes are TRBV5-5 and TRBJ1-4, with 7 bases that match TRBD1. The CDR3 length is 15 residues. Germline V gene lookup returns CDR1 SGHKS and CDR2 YYEKEE (reference sequence). J lost 4 bases, V lost 0 bases, and 3 bases had no gene match. In DNA, the CDR3 is TGTGCCAGCAGCTTGGGGGACAGCTATAATGAAAAACTGTTTTTT. This codes for CASSLGDSYNEKLFF.

The genes are TRBV20-1 and TRBJ2-1; D remains unclear. CDR3 size: 10 residues. Trimming removed 6 bases at V and 7 bases at J, with 7 bases between. Per germline, CDR1 DFQATT and CDR2 SNEGSKA (reference sequence). CDR3 amino acids: CSASTNEQFF. As DNA, the CDR3 is TGCAGTGCAAGTACAAATGAGCAGTTCTTC.

This chain uses TRBV6-1 with TRBJ2-1; TRBD2 matches 9 bases. J was trimmed by 6 bases and V by 2 bases; bases with no gene match: 11. Looked up from germline, CDR1 is MNHNS and CDR2 is SASEGT. The CDR3 loop spans 17 amino acids. The CDR3 reads CASSENSGSIPGNEQFF. The CDR3 nucleotides are TGTGCCAGCAGTGAAAATAGCGGGAGCATCCCCGGCAATGAGCAGTTCTTC.

The rearrangement links TRBV29-1 to TRBJ1-4, with 11 bases lining up with TRBD1. J was trimmed by 6 bases and V by 4 bases; bases with no gene match: 7. The CDR3 has 15 residues. Per the germline V gene, CDR1 is SQVTM and CDR2 is ANQGSEA. Here the CDR3 reads CSVAFGQGAYEKLFF. CDR3 nucleotide sequence: TGCAGCGTTGCCTTTGGACAGGGGGCATATGAAAAACTGTTTTTT. Full variable domain (remainder filled in from reference TRBV29-1 and TRBJ1-4): SAVISQKPSRDICQRGTSLTIQCQVDSQVTMMFWYRQQPGQSLTLIATANQGSEATYESGFVIDKFPISRPNLTFSTLTVSNMSPEDSSIYLCSVAFGQGAYEKLFFGSGTQLSVL.